This T cell receptor beta chain was sequenced during a study of regulatory T cells in long-lasting Graves disease. About the research overall: Under 3 months of antithyroid drugs had been taken by newly diagnosed Graves' patients. Study-wide results and caveats: TCR diversity was lower in persistent than newly diagnosed Graves' disease. Persistent patients shared some 2,500 public clonotypes among themselves. Newly diagnosed patients shared fewer, at roughly 1,000.

Time point given: newly diagnosed GD, antithyroid drugs for less than 3 months. The TCR library used RNA extracted from PBMCs. Remarks on this clonotype: Its antigen is unidentified.

The CDR3 is made up of 15 amino acids. The germline gives CDR1 SGHNT, CDR2 YYREEE (reference sequence). Trimming took 2 bases from V and 6 from J, leaving 15 bases between them. Arm-PCR of CDR3 regions and iRepertoire HTBI primers were used to build TCR beta libraries. TCRdb re-called the multiplex PCR reads through MiXCR, storing one row per CDR3 protein. The sample records 500,000 or so distinct CDR3 sequences, more than 15% being singletons. The sample also formed part of further work on T cells in Graves' hyperthyroidism and ophthalmopathy. From that report: Stable hyperthyroidism and ophthalmopathy were separated using 13 V-J signatures.

The receptor comes from a woman in her forties or fifties with Graves disease. The chain carries TRBV5-4 and TRBJ2-1, with D perhaps matching TRBD2 (7 bases). This specimen was peripheral blood mononuclear cells (PBMCs), taken at new diagnosis, from a patient treated with antithyroid drugs. CDR3 DNA: TGTGCCAGCAGCTTACGAGGGGGGGCTTTCAATGAGCAGTTCTTC. Its translation is CASSLRGGAFNEQFF.